This record covers a single TCR beta chain. This clonotype turned up a few times. No antigen is known for it. Within one base of it there is no much larger clone, and no base qualities were kept. This specimen belongs to a study of MAIT cells during Salmonella Paratyphi A infection (dated by TCRdb to 2016 to 2017). About the investigation overall: Adult volunteers aged 18 to 60 ingested a single dose of 1-5x10^3 CFU of S. Paratyphi A strain NVGH308. Starting at diagnosis, the diagnosed volunteers took ciprofloxacin 500 mg twice daily for 14 days.

What the authors observed across the whole study: Compared with healthy controls, diagnosed volunteers had more expansion or contraction among the top five MAIT clonotypes (approximately 0.53 versus 0.13), a finding that suggests the repertoire is reshaped by infection. Space occupied by over-represented MAIT clonotypes fell significantly from baseline to mid-infection (around 0.15 to 0.10), with no significant post-infection difference. MAIT TRBV usage was found to be oligoclonal, with TRBV20 and TRBV6 favoured, and appeared to be unchanged by infection. The availability of volunteer samples limited the sample sizes, but these sizes were considered adequate to detect differences between groups.

The sample's time point label is to be understood as: after infection, following antibiotic treatment. MAIT cells, defined as Valpha7.2+ CD161+ T cells, were identified and sorted by flow cytometry. Circulating MAIT cell TCRbeta repertoires were profiled longitudinally in several volunteers who developed enteric fever after controlled oral challenge with live Salmonella Paratyphi A. MAIT cell samples were contributed by each diagnosed volunteer at pre-infection, mid-infection and post-infection timepoints. A diagnosis of enteric fever was based on Paratyphi A bacteremia and/or a persistent fever above 38 degrees C that lasted longer than 12 hours. Challenged volunteers were diagnosed with infection sometime between day 4 and day 7 after challenge. Between roughly 5,000 and 11,000 MAIT cells per sample were sorted directly into RNAqueous-Micro lysis buffer for RNA extraction. Lymphoprep gradient centrifugation was used to isolate peripheral blood mononuclear cells from blood samples and leukocyte cones. A BD FACSAria Fusion or BD FACSAria III sorter was used for cell sorting.

The library was obtained by 5' RACE. TCRbeta was amplified in two rounds of PCR using Phusion High-Fidelity polymerase, and the primers added sample-specific barcodes. Template-switch cDNA synthesis with SMARTScribe reverse transcriptase and a TRBC-specific primer was used to generate TCRbeta libraries. After barcoding, samples were pooled and then prepared using the NEBNext Ultra DNA Library Prep Kit for Illumina. Sequencing of the libraries took place on an Illumina MiSeq using the MiSeq reagent kit v2, 300 cycles. In the paper's pipeline: Reads were demultiplexed by barcode with Jemultiplexer and were aligned with MiTCR using default parameters. VDJtools removed non-functional sequences, and clonotypes were defined by amino acid sequence, with clonotype frequencies based on assigned sequence reads. In the clonal space homeostasis analysis, clonotypes were binned by frequency as over-represented (0.05-1), large, medium and small. In TCRdb, the public reads were trimmed at Q25 with fastp and aligned with MiXCR, with productive beta chains retained. When rows share a CDR3 protein, they turn into one entry using the most common DNA and genes. For this entry, the V and J calls and clone size follow TCRdb and not the study's own pipeline. This sample holds approximately 660 distinct CDR3 sequences; about a sixth were observed only once. 30% to 45% of the sample lies in the top ten.

V is shortened by 1 base, J by 0 bases, and the region joining them spans 9 bases. From the cysteine up to the phenylalanine, the CDR3 has a length of 15 residues. Kept here is only the CDR3 DNA, which spans 45 bases and is read in frame from base 1. The CDR1 and CDR2 encoded by the germline V gene are MNHNS and SASEGT. This sequence originates from a person aged 18-70 years who was deliberately infected with Salmonella Paratyphi A in a paratyphoid fever challenge study. The specimen was MAIT cells from blood, collected at the last sampling point of the challenge study. The rearranged chain carries TRBV6-1 and TRBJ1-1; the D gene is not confidently resolved. The nucleotide sequence reads TGTGCCAGCAGTGAAGGTGTGGAAATGAACACTGAAGCTTTCTTT. Its protein is CASSEGVEMNTEAFF.